The next 17 T cell receptor beta chains were all read from a single sample in a study of vaccination effects on CD4 cells after COVID-19. CD4+ T cells specific for antigen were expanded with viral peptide pools by the ViraFEST assay before sequencing. When roughly eleven days of culture had elapsed, CD4+ T cells were isolated. Participants completed two doses of the BNT162b2 or mRNA-1273 vaccine. What these receptors recognize is not known. Data came from immunoSEQ multiplex PCR; TCRdb stores just in-frame clones and leaves some out. The profile shows 17,000 or so clones, 70% of them singletons. Sample: CD4+ T cells from PBMCs cultured with SARS-CoV-2 spike peptides, taken after COVID-19 vaccination. Receptors originate from a human donor who received a COVID-19 vaccine.

The gene calls are TRBV7-3 and TRBJ2-6; 7 bases map to TRBD1. V lost 5 bases, J lost 0 bases, and 7 bases stayed unmatched. The CDR3 runs 17 residues. CDR1 and CDR2 (germline): SGHTA, FQGTGA. CDR3 nucleotide sequence: TGTGCCAGCAGCCGGGGTGGGACAGCCTCTGGGGCCAACGTCCTGACTTTC. As protein: CASSRGGTASGANVLTF.

The rearrangement joins TRBV5-1 to TRBJ2-5, with TRBD2 matching 7 bases. The V gene's germline CDR1 is SGHRS and CDR2 YFSETQ. J gave up 1 base and V 0 bases, and 6 bases lay outside the gene matches. This CDR3 region has 16 residues. The CDR3 DNA follows: TGCGCCAGCAGCTTGGGTGGTAGCGGGCCCCAAGAGACCCAGTACTTC. Amino acid sequence: CASSLGGSGPQETQYF.

The V and J genes are TRBV20-1 and TRBJ2-5; no clear D gene. This CDR3 comprises 11 residues. Between the trimmed V and J ends, which lost 3 bases and 5 bases, there was a span of 7 bases. Per the germline V gene, CDR1 is DFQATT and CDR2 is SNEGSKA (reference sequence). The CDR3 DNA reads TGCAGTGCTAGTATGAGGGAGACCCAGTACTTC. The encoded protein is CSASMRETQYF.

V gene TRBV15 combines with J gene TRBJ2-5, with D hard to call. The V gene lost 0 bases and the J gene lost 5 bases, with 4 bases spanning the gap. Germline V gene data show CDR1 as LNHNV and CDR2 as YYDKDF (reference sequence). CDR3 length: 12 residues. The CDR3 loop reads CATSRDTETQYF. In DNA, the CDR3 is TGTGCCACCAGCAGAGATACGGAGACCCAGTACTTC.

This clone has a single count. This rearrangement joins TRBV27 to TRBJ1-2; possible D gene TRBD1, 6 bases. Germline lookup yields CDR1 MNHEY and CDR2 SMNVEV (reference sequence). The CDR3 has 12 amino acids. Trimming removed 2 bases at V and 8 bases at J, with 9 bases between. The CDR3 protein is CASSLTGLGYTF. In DNA form, the CDR3 reads TGTGCCAGCAGTTTAACAGGGCTAGGCTACACCTTC.

The chain joins TRBV5-6 to TRBJ1-6; 7 bases are shared with TRBD1. CDR1 is SGHDT, CDR2 YYEEEE, per germline. The CDR3 length is 16 residues. The V segment lost 0 bases and the J segment 5 bases; nucleotides outside the gene matches: 5. CDR3 nucleotide sequence: TGTGCCAGCAGCTTGGATAGGGGGCGGGATAATTCACCCCTCCACTTT. Protein sequence: CASSLDRGRDNSPLHF.

The V gene is TRBV3-1 (or the pseudogene TRBV3-2), the J gene TRBJ2-5, with TRBD2 identical over 7 bases. The length of the CDR3 is 13 residues. V lost 4 bases, J lost 4 bases, and 3 bases stayed unmatched. Germline assignment: CDR1 LGHDT and CDR2 YNNKEL (reference sequence). CDR3 sequence: CASSLPGGETQYF. The CDR3 DNA reads TGTGCCAGCAGCCTCCCGGGGGGAGAGACCCAGTACTTC.

This sequence joins TRBV6-5 and TRBJ1-2; TRBD1 aligns across 8 bases. Germline trimming cut 6 bases from V and 1 base from J; bases unmatched to any gene: 7. This CDR3 region has 15 residues. Germline V lookup: CDR1 MNHEY, CDR2 SVGAGI. The DNA of the CDR3 is TGTGCCAGCAGAGCACGGACAGGGCTTAACTATGGCTACACCTTC. Translated, it gives CASRARTGLNYGYTF.

The rearrangement uses TRBV6-1 and TRBJ1-5; D is uncertain. The germline gives CDR1 MNHNS, CDR2 SASEGT. V gave up 0 bases and J gave up 0 bases, with 12 bases separating them. This CDR3 contains 17 residues. In DNA form, the CDR3 reads TGTGCCAGCAGTGAAGCGTCGGCAAGTCATAGCAATCAGCCCCAGCATTTT. Protein product: CASSEASASHSNQPQHF.

This clone was detected only a few times. The chain uses TRBV30 and TRBJ2-1; 8 bases are a match to TRBD2. The CDR3 is 13 amino acids. The V gene's germline CDR1 is GTSNPN and CDR2 SVGIG (reference sequence). The J segment lost 8 bases and the V segment lost 2 bases, leaving 5 bases of the junction unmatched. In DNA, the CDR3 is TGTGCCTGGAGTCGGGGCGGGAGGTATGAGCAGTTCTTC. Amino acids: CAWSRGGRYEQFF.

The chain carries TRBV20-1 and TRBJ2-7, with 8 bases that match TRBD2. CDR3 length: 11 residues. Germline CDR1 reads DFQATT; CDR2 reads SNEGSKA (reference sequence). V was clipped by 8 bases and J by 5 bases; unmatched bases: 5. This chain's CDR3 is CSPTSGHEQYF. CDR3 coding DNA: TGCAGTCCTACTAGCGGCCACGAGCAGTACTTC.

This chain connects TRBV6-5 to TRBJ2-5; 8 bases match TRBD1. The CDR3 spans 15 residues. CDR1 is MNHEY and CDR2 is SVGAGI in the germline V gene. The J segment lost 1 base and the V segment lost 6 bases, leaving 7 bases of the junction unmatched. CDR3 sequence reads: CASRPATGGQETQYF. The CDR3, as DNA: TGTGCCAGCAGGCCCGCCACAGGGGGCCAAGAGACCCAGTACTTC.

The chain employs TRBV27 and TRBJ1-2; 8 nucleotides line up with TRBD1. CDR1 MNHEY and CDR2 SMNVEV come from the germline V gene (reference sequence). J was trimmed by 1 base and V by 3 bases; bases with no gene match: 4. The CDR3 consists of 15 residues. This chain's CDR3 is CASSLRTGYNYGYTF. The CDR3 bases are TGTGCCAGCAGTTTGAGGACAGGGTATAACTATGGCTACACCTTC.

The V gene is TRBV6-1, the J gene TRBJ2-7, with a tentative D call TRBD2 (6 bases). The length of the CDR3 is 14 residues. V lost 3 bases, J lost 3 bases, and 12 bases lay in between. Germline loops: CDR1 MNHNS, CDR2 SASEGT. CDR3 nucleotide sequence: TGTGCCAGCAGTGATTTCGGGACTCGCTACGAGCAGTACTTC. It codes for CASSDFGTRYEQYF.

The V and J genes are TRBV5-1 and TRBJ2-7; 10 bases align to TRBD2. The CDR3 spans 13 residues. Germline V gives CDR1 SGHRS, CDR2 YFSETQ. The trim removed 4 bases at V and 6 bases at J, leaving 4 bases unmatched. The CDR3 DNA reads TGCGCCAGCAGCACGGGACTAGCGCCCGAGCAGTACTTC. The encoded protein is CASSTGLAPEQYF.

The gene calls are TRBV19 and TRBJ2-1; 7 bases align to TRBD2. The J segment lost 3 bases and the V segment lost 5 bases, leaving 13 bases of the junction unmatched. This CDR3 region has 17 residues. Per germline, CDR1 LNHDA and CDR2 SQIVND (reference sequence). CDR3 DNA: TGTGCCAGTAGTCCCCGGAGGCCTGCGGGGGACTACAATGAGCAGTTCTTC. This gives the protein CASSPRRPAGDYNEQFF.

The CDR3 reads CASSPPGAGAGAGELFF. The CDR3 DNA reads as TGTGCCAGCTCACCACCGGGAGCGGGAGCGGGCGCCGGGGAGCTGTTTTTT. V gene TRBV18 combines with J gene TRBJ2-2, with 8 bases lining up with TRBD2. In germline, CDR1 is KGHSH, CDR2 LQKENI. The V gene end was trimmed by 0 bases and the J gene end by 6 bases; junction bases not matched to a gene: 9. This CDR3 contains 17 residues.